Following are 16 T cell receptor beta chains from one sample sequenced in a study of vaccination and CD4 T cells after COVID-19. Sequenced with the Oncomine TCR Beta short-read assay was DNA taken from cultured CD4+ T cells. TCRdb used MiXCR to reprocess the PCR reads, holding one entry per CDR3 protein. The table includes under 15,000 distinct CDR3 sequences, approximately 46% detected once. Treatment meaning: roughly ten-day PBMC culture with coronavirus spike peptide pools or control peptides (ViraFEST assay). Antigen specificity for these receptors is unknown. Source: CD4+ T cells from blood, cultured in vitro, taken after SARS-CoV-2 vaccination. Source of these receptors: a human donor who had recovered from COVID-19.

V usage is TRBV11-3 and J usage is TRBJ2-1; D might be TRBD2 (5 bases). This CDR3 has 15 amino acids. Germline assignment: CDR1 SGHNT and CDR2 YENEEA. The V and J ends lost 5 bases and 4 bases respectively, with 15 bases between them. CDR3 amino acids: CASSPRTGGYNEQFF. In DNA, the CDR3 is TGTGCCAGCAGCCCGAGGACTGGCGGTTACAATGAGCAGTTCTTC.

V is TRBV15 and J is TRBJ2-7; 10 bases align to TRBD1. After removal of 2 bases from V and 4 bases from J, the junction contained 11 bases not matched to a gene. This CDR3 region has 17 residues. The germline V gene encodes CDR1 LNHNV and CDR2 YYDKDF (reference sequence). This CDR3 reads CATSRSAGDRGRYEQYF. The CDR3, as DNA: TGTGCCACCAGCAGATCTGCGGGGGACAGGGGCCGATACGAGCAGTACTTC.

This clonotype was recorded a few times. This rearrangement joins TRBV7-2 to TRBJ2-7; D unclear. The CDR3 is 13 residues long. V was shortened by 0 bases and J by 1 base, with 4 bases between the two germline ends. Germline V gene sequence: CDR1 SGHTA, CDR2 FQGNSA. CDR3 loop: CASSLALSYEQYF. In DNA, the CDR3 is TGTGCCAGCAGCTTAGCACTATCCTACGAGCAGTACTTC.

The chain employs TRBV20-1 and TRBJ2-7; D gene unclear. Germline lookup yields CDR1 DFQATT and CDR2 SNEGSKA (reference sequence). The V and J ends lost 3 bases and 4 bases respectively, with 13 bases between them. The CDR3 has 13 residues. CDR3 sequence: CSARETWSYEQYF. The CDR3 coding sequence is TGCAGTGCTAGGGAGACATGGTCGTACGAGCAGTACTTC.

This sequence joins TRBV12-3 or TRBV12-4 and TRBJ1-2; D ambiguous. CDR3 length equals 13 residues. Trimming pared 2 bases from V and 4 bases from J, leaving 8 bases between. CDR3 amino acids: CASSLQGTYGYTF. In DNA, the CDR3 is TGTGCCAGCAGTTTACAAGGAACCTATGGCTACACCTTC.

V gene TRBV11-2 combines with J gene TRBJ2-1, with 12 positions matching TRBD2. Germline V CDR1 and CDR2: SGHAT, FQNNGV. With 5 bases clipped from V and 6 bases from J, the junction kept 5 bases outside the gene matches. CDR3 length: 15 amino acids. The CDR3 is CASSQTSGRFNEQFF. The CDR3 DNA sequence: TGTGCCAGCAGCCAGACTAGCGGGAGATTCAATGAGCAGTTCTTC.

This sequence joins TRBV10-1 and TRBJ1-3; 7 bases fit TRBD1. CDR1 and CDR2 (germline): WNHNN, SYGVQD (reference sequence). After removal of 6 bases from V and 2 bases from J, the junction contained 10 bases not matched to a gene. The CDR3 loop spans 16 amino acids. The CDR3 DNA reads as TGCGCCAGCAGGGGGAAAGGGACAGCGCCTGGAAACACCATATATTTT. This translates into CASRGKGTAPGNTIYF.

This clonotype has a handful of counts. The chain joins TRBV25-1 to TRBJ2-7, with D unresolved. V was cut by 7 bases and J by 6 bases, with 19 bases left in between. From germline, CDR1 is MGHDK and CDR2 SYGVNS. This CDR3 region has 14 residues. The CDR3 DNA follows: TGTGCCAGCAACAACGGGCCCCATACCGCCGAGCAGTACTTC. Translating it yields CASNNGPHTAEQYF.

This clonotype has a handful of counts. V usage is TRBV5-4 and J usage is TRBJ2-5, with 11 bases that match TRBD2. CDR1 SGHNT and CDR2 YYREEE come from the germline V gene (reference sequence). With V trimmed by 5 bases and J by 5 bases, 11 bases remained unmatched. The CDR3 is 16 residues long. This chain's CDR3 is CASRDDRLAGLETQYF. CDR3 coding DNA: TGTGCCAGCAGGGACGACAGACTAGCGGGATTGGAGACCCAGTACTTC.

This sequence joins TRBV20-1 and TRBJ2-1; 9 positions agree with TRBD2. Germline CDR1 DFQATT, CDR2 SNEGSKA (reference sequence). This CDR3 has 15 amino acids. The V and J ends lost 2 bases and 4 bases, in that order; junction bases with no gene match: 6. The CDR3 DNA reads as TGCAGTGCTAGATACACTAGCGGGCCTTACAATGAGCAGTTCTTC. Protein: CSARYTSGPYNEQFF.

CDR3 in DNA: TGTGCCAGCAGCTTGGTGCGCGGTCAGCCCCAGCATTTT. Its protein is CASSLVRGQPQHF. V is TRBV5-8 and J is TRBJ1-5; D ambiguous. This CDR3 spans 13 amino acids. Deletions cut 0 bases from V and 6 bases from J, with 7 bases between. Germline V lookup: CDR1 SGHTS, CDR2 YDEGEE.

V usage is TRBV27 and J usage is TRBJ2-1; the D gene is possibly TRBD1 (6 bases). The CDR3 totals 13 residues. Germline CDR1 MNHEY, CDR2 SMNVEV (reference sequence). V shed 0 bases and J shed 7 bases, with 7 bases lying between them. CDR3: CASSLSGANEQFF. Here the CDR3 DNA reads TGTGCCAGCAGTTTATCGGGGGCTAATGAGCAGTTCTTC.

This clonotype has just a few counts. This chain uses TRBV7-3 with TRBJ2-3; D remains ambiguous. Germline V CDR1 and CDR2: SGHTA, FQGTGA. V shed 2 bases and J shed 0 bases, with 3 bases lying between them. The CDR3 covers 13 residues. DNA for the CDR3: TGTGCCAGCAGCTTAGTGAGCACAGATACGCAGTATTTT. Translating it yields CASSLVSTDTQYF.

This rearrangement joins TRBV7-2 to TRBJ2-7, with 13 nucleotides matching TRBD2. CDR3 length: 16 amino acids. Trimming cost V 5 bases and J 0 bases; bases outside gene matches: 4. Germline CDR1 is SGHTA and CDR2 is FQGNSA. The DNA for the CDR3 is TGTGCCAGCAGCCCAGGACTAGCGGGAGACTCCTACGAGCAGTACTTC. Its translation: CASSPGLAGDSYEQYF.

This clonotype showed up just once. CDR3 protein: CSAIRGLDEQFF. The CDR3, as DNA: TGCAGTGCTATCAGGGGGCTGGATGAGCAGTTCTTC. The J gene is TRBJ2-1, the V gene TRBV20-1, with TRBD1 matching 8 bases. Germline lookup yields CDR1 DFQATT and CDR2 SNEGSKA (reference sequence). V lost 4 bases to trimming and J lost 8 bases; unmatched junction nucleotides: 4. CDR3 size: 12 residues.

This clonotype was counted between two and nine times. DNA for the CDR3: TGTGCCAGCAGGACAGAGTACCAAGAGACCCAGTACTTC. Translating gives CASRTEYQETQYF. The V and J genes are TRBV6-1 and TRBJ2-5, with D possibly matching TRBD1 (5 bases). CDR1 is MNHNS and CDR2 is SASEGT in the germline V gene. Trimming removed 6 bases from V and 0 bases from J, with 8 bases in between. The CDR3 covers 13 residues.